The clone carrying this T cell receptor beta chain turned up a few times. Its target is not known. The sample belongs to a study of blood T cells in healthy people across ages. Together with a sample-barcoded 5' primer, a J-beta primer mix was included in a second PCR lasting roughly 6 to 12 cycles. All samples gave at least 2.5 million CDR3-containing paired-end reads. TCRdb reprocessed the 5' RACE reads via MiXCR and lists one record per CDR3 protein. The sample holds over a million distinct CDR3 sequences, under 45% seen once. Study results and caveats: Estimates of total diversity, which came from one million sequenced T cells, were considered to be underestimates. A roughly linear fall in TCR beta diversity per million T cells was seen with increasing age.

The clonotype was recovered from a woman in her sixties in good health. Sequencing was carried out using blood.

CDR3 nucleotides: TGTGCCAGCAGTCTAACGTCCCGGGACAGTAACCAGTACTTC. It yields the protein CASSLTSRDSNQYF. V usage is TRBV12-3 or TRBV12-4 and J usage is TRBJ2-5, with TRBD1 identical over 7 bases. J was trimmed by 10 bases and V by 5 bases; bases with no gene match: 13. The CDR3 loop spans 14 amino acids.